These T cell receptor beta chains were read from a single sample in a study of identical twins. One entry per CDR3 protein, called by TCRdb with MiXCR from the 5' RACE reads. The table records under 250,000 distinct CDR3 sequences, 6.5% to 9% of them present only once. Separately, the same data were catalogued under a study of yellow fever vaccine responses in identical twins.

The sequenced material came from CD8+ T cells sorted from blood. The receptors derive from a woman aged 18-29 years in good health. CDR3s include the opening cysteine and the closing phenylalanine or tryptophan. D genes are given only for firm matches. Clone size, where shown, is once, few, many, or a class for clones that have expanded.

TRBV15	TRBJ2-2	NA	many	CATSSPGPTGELFF	TGTGCCACCAGCAGTCCGGGGCCCACCGGGGAGCTGTTTTTT
TRBV7-7	TRBJ2-1	TRBD2	NA	CASSLVPAGEHEQFF	TGTGCCAGCAGCTTAGTACCAGCGGGAGAACATGAGCAGTTCTTC
TRBV6-2/TRBV6-3	TRBJ2-7	TRBD1	few	CASSRTGTGGLEQYF	TGTGCCAGCAGCCGGACCGGGACAGGGGGTCTCGAGCAGTACTTC
TRBV2	TRBJ2-3	TRBD2	many	CASRDPGLAGGTDTQYF	TGTGCCAGCAGGGACCCCGGACTAGCGGGGGGGACAGATACGCAGTATTTT
TRBV7-8	TRBJ2-3	TRBD2	few	CASSPRASGRTDTQYF	TGTGCCAGCAGCCCTCGGGCTAGCGGGAGGACAGATACGCAGTATTTT
TRBV29-1	TRBJ2-7	NA	many	CSVGGIEGFAYEQYF	TGCAGCGTTGGGGGGATTGAGGGGTTTGCCTACGAGCAGTACTTC
TRBV28	TRBJ1-2	NA	NA	CASSPSYPDRPRRGGYTF	TGTGCCAGCAGCCCATCTTACCCTGACAGGCCCAGGCGGGGGGGCTACACCTTC
TRBV27	TRBJ2-1	NA	many	CASMESPNRPWNEQFF	TGTGCCAGCATGGAATCACCCAACCGCCCTTGGAATGAGCAGTTCTTC
TRBV24-1	TRBJ1-5	TRBD1	NA	CATSETGYDSNQPQHF	TGTGCCACCAGTGAGACAGGGTACGATAGCAATCAGCCCCAGCATTTT
TRBV24-1	TRBJ2-3	NA	many	CATSENVGRRSTDTQYF	TGTGCCACCAGTGAGAATGTAGGACGACGGAGCACAGATACGCAGTATTTT
TRBV2	TRBJ2-1	TRBD1	few	CASSFRDRGKISNEQFF	TGTGCCAGCAGTTTCCGGGACAGGGGTAAAATTTCCAATGAGCAGTTCTTC
TRBV20-1	TRBJ1-1	NA	few	CSARGEARFRGGNTEAFF	TGCAGTGCGAGGGGTGAGGCACGCTTTAGAGGGGGGAACACTGAAGCTTTCTTT
TRBV7-9	TRBJ2-5	NA	few	CASSLVTTQETQYF	TGTGCCAGCAGCTTAGTGACAACTCAAGAGACCCAGTACTTC
TRBV15	TRBJ1-2	TRBD1	many	CATSRGVTGMVGYTF	TGTGCCACCAGCAGGGGGGTGACAGGGATGGTTGGCTACACCTTC
TRBV7-9	TRBJ2-1	TRBD1	NA	CASSTTGNEQFF	TGTGCCAGCAGCACGACAGGGAATGAGCAGTTCTTC
TRBV15	TRBJ1-1	NA	few	CATSRVGGVETEAFF	TGTGCCACCAGCAGAGTAGGGGGGGTAGAAACTGAAGCTTTCTTT
TRBV20-1	TRBJ2-5	TRBD2	few	CSARDWSSGGHDRETQYF	TGCAGTGCTAGAGATTGGTCTAGCGGGGGCCACGACCGCGAGACCCAGTACTTC
TRBV15	TRBJ2-5	NA	NA	CATSDRRQGETQYF	TGTGCCACCAGCGATAGGCGGCAGGGGGAGACCCAGTACTTC
TRBV24-1	TRBJ2-3	NA	few	CATSDRDQHTDTQYF	TGTGCCACCAGTGACAGAGACCAACACACAGATACGCAGTATTTT
TRBV29-1	TRBJ2-5	NA	many	CSGGRTGIQETQYF	TGCAGCGGGGGGAGAACAGGGATCCAAGAGACCCAGTACTTC
TRBV7-9	TRBJ2-1	NA	NA	CASSLDFYSYNEQFF	TGTGCCAGCAGCTTAGACTTCTACTCCTACAATGAGCAGTTCTTC
TRBV11-2	TRBJ2-2	NA	NA	CASSLGWGMNTGELFF	TGTGCCAGCAGCTTAGGGTGGGGGATGAACACCGGGGAGCTGTTTTTT
TRBV29-1	TRBJ2-1	TRBD2	many	CSVEGVTSGGFNEQFF	TGCAGCGTTGAAGGCGTCACTAGCGGGGGATTTAATGAGCAGTTCTTC
TRBV4-1	TRBJ2-1	NA	NA	CASSQGPLYNEQFF	TGCGCCAGCAGCCAAGGACCTTTGTACAATGAGCAGTTCTTC
TRBV27	TRBJ2-7	NA	NA	CASSLSEEGTYEQYF	TGTGCCAGCAGTTTATCAGAGGAGGGTACCTACGAGCAGTACTTC
TRBV4-1	TRBJ1-5	NA	NA	CASSPTYSNQPQHF	TGCGCCAGCAGCCCAACGTATAGCAATCAGCCCCAGCATTTT
TRBV20-1	TRBJ2-1	TRBD2	many	CSAGTSDVGEQFF	TGCAGTGCTGGGACTAGCGATGTGGGTGAGCAGTTCTTC
TRBV5-1	TRBJ1-4	TRBD1	NA	CASSLAGGTESLFF	TGCGCCAGCAGCTTGGCCGGTGGGACAGAAAGTTTGTTTTTT
TRBV20-1	TRBJ1-2	TRBD1	NA	CSATRRDRSPQGYGYTF	TGCAGTGCTACCCGCCGGGACAGATCACCTCAGGGCTATGGCTACACCTTC
TRBV19	TRBJ1-5	NA	NA	CASSIVQNQPQHF	TGTGCCAGTAGTATCGTACAGAATCAGCCCCAGCATTTT
TRBV6-5	TRBJ2-1	TRBD1	NA	CASSYRQGTYNEQFF	TGTGCCAGCAGTTATAGACAGGGGACCTACAATGAGCAGTTCTTC